The following is a T cell receptor beta chain sequence with its context. What it binds is not known. The entry originates in a study of T cell responses to AZD1222 COVID-19 vaccine. The CDR3 length is 16 residues. Per the germline V gene, CDR1 is MNHNY and CDR2 is SVGAGI (reference sequence). V gave up 6 bases and J gave up 5 bases; unmatched junction bases: 8. This table comes from immunoSEQ multiplex PCR, and its TCRdb copy is limited to in-frame clones, with some not included. The sample consists of just over 90,000 clones, 75% to 90% of them appearing once. Whole-study results and caveats: None of the repertoires were sampled until the peak T cell response had passed. Vaccination with two AZD1222 doses was followed by a rise in Spike-specific TCR breadth and depth. Reports say nearly half of spike-specific TCRs go after unmutated variant regions. CD4 TCRs covered the whole spike, strongest at regions 160-218 and 743-854.

This TCR was sampled from an adult who received the AZD1222 COVID-19 vaccine. The rearrangement joins TRBV6-6 to TRBJ1-6; 9 bases align to TRBD1. The sequences come from peripheral blood, collected 28 days after the second AZD1222 dose. The CDR3 sequence: CASRDRGQANNSPLHF. The CDR3 nucleotides are TGTGCCAGCAGGGACAGGGGACAGGCAAATAATTCACCCCTCCACTTT.